This T cell receptor (beta chain) was sequenced in a study of T-cell memory formation after mild COVID-19. Study information: TCR clusters were mostly confined to one donor each.

Regarding this clonotype: Its antigen is unknown.

General study points: Researchers report contracting CD4+ clones mostly in CM and EM, with CD8+ clones in EMRA. Proof of SARS-CoV-2 specificity was absent for the second-wave clones that crested on day 37.

Amplification by 5'RACE using constant-segment primers produced TCR alpha and TCR beta cDNA libraries that carried sample barcodes and UMIs. TCRdb re-called the 5' RACE reads with MiXCR, one entry per CDR3 protein. This sample carries approximately 260,000 distinct CDR3 sequences, approximately 16% of them seen once, and the ten largest clones take about 3.5%. V lost 7 bases to trimming and J lost 2 bases, with 18 bases between them. This CDR3 has 16 amino acids. The gene calls are TRBV12-3 or TRBV12-4 and TRBJ2-4; either TRBD1 or TRBD2 may fit D (5 bases each). The sequenced material came from PBMCs or a T cell subset sorted from them (not recorded which). The clonotype was recovered from a man aged 18 to 35 who had mild COVID-19 (a few samples of this study predate the infection). Cell type and time point are not known. This CDR3 reads CASTTSGWGTKNIQYF. The CDR3 bases are TGTGCCAGCACTACCTCGGGGTGGGGGACCAAAAACATTCAGTACTTC.